This TCR beta chain came from a study of early T cells in non-severe SARS-CoV-2 infection. This CDR3 has 15 residues. Germline V gene sequence: CDR1 KGHSH, CDR2 LQKENI. The J segment lost 4 bases and the V segment lost 3 bases, leaving 8 bases of the junction unmatched. TCRdb passed the 5' RACE reads through MiXCR, listing each CDR3 protein once. The sample records under 70,000 distinct CDR3 sequences, under 14% being singletons. The sequenced sample was whole blood. The genes are TRBV18 and TRBJ2-5; 7 bases agree with TRBD1. The sequence came from an adult who was a healthcare worker with PCR-confirmed SARS-CoV-2 infection or an uninfected control (not recorded which). The CDR3 loop is CASSPRTGGRETQYF. CDR3 nucleotides: TGTGCCAGCTCACCTAGGACAGGAGGTCGAGAGACCCAGTACTTC.